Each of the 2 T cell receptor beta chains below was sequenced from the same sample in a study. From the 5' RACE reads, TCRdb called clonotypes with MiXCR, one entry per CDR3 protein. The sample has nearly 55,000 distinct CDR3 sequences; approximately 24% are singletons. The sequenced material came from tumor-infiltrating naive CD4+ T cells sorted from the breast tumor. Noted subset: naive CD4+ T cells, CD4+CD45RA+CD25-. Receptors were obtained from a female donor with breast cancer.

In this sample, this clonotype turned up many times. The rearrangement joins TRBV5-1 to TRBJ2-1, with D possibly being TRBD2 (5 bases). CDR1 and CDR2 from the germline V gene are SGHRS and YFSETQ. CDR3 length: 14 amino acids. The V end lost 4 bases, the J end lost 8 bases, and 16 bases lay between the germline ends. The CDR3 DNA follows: TGCGCCAGCAGCCGGGAACACCAGAGGGATGAGCAGTTCTTC. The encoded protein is CASSREHQRDEQFF.

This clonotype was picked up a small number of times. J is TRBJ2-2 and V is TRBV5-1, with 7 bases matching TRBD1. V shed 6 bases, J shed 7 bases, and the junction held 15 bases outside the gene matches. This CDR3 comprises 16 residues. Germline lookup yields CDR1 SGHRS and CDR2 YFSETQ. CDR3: CASKTQGPMGSGELFF. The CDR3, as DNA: TGCGCCAGCAAGACACAGGGGCCCATGGGCAGCGGGGAGCTGTTTTTT.